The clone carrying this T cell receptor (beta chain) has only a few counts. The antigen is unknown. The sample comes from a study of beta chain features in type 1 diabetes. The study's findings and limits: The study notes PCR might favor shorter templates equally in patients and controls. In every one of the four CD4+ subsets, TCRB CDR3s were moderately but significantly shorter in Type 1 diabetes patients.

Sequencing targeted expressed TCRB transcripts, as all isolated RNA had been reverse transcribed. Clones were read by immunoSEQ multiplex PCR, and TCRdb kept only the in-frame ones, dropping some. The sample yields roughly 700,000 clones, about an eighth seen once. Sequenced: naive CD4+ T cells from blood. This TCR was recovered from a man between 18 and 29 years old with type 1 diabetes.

DNA of the CDR3: TGCAGTGCTAGAGGGAGTGAAAAACTGTTTTTT. Protein sequence: CSARGSEKLFF. This chain joins TRBV20-1 and TRBJ1-4; unclear D gene. Trimming removed 1 base from V and 7 bases from J, with 4 bases in between. The CDR3 extends over 11 amino acids. The germline V gene encodes CDR1 DFQATT and CDR2 SNEGSKA (reference sequence).